These 3 T cell receptor beta chains originate from one sample sequenced in a study of breast tumors, draining lymph nodes, adjacent tissues. Via MiXCR, TCRdb re-called the multiplex PCR reads, giving one row per CDR3 protein. This table holds about 300,000 distinct CDR3 sequences, about 33% found once. Breast cancer patients provided tissue from their axillary draining lymph nodes. Source material: axillary lymph node tissue. The origin of the receptors is a female donor with breast cancer. Some clones in this sample may be carry-over from other donors' samples.

A word on this clonotype: A single base separates this from a much larger clone, so it may be a read error. This chain connects TRBV13 to TRBJ2-1; D remains unclear. V was shortened by 6 bases and J by 2 bases, with 11 bases between the two germline ends. CDR1 and CDR2 (germline): PRHDT, FYEKMQ (reference sequence). This CDR3 comprises 14 residues. The DNA of the CDR3 is TGTGCCAGCAGGTTACGCCGGCCCTACAATGAGCAGTTCTTC. This gives the protein CASRLRRPYNEQFF.

The rearrangement joins TRBV7-3 to TRBJ2-4, with a tentative D call TRBD1 (6 bases). The V end lost 6 bases, the J end lost 4 bases, and 19 bases lay between the germline ends. In germline, CDR1 is SGHTA, CDR2 FQGTGA. The CDR3 covers 16 residues. In DNA, the CDR3 is TGTGCCAGCAGACGCGAGGGGGTCCCCTTTAAAAACATTCAGTACTTC. It codes for CASRREGVPFKNIQYF.

As to this clonotype: Being one base from a much bigger clone, this may be a read error. The conserved phenylalanine or tryptophan normally closing the CDR3 is absent here, so this likely arose from a read error. The chain is built from TRBV19 and TRBJ2-5; D may be TRBD2 (6 bases). V was cut by 5 bases and J by 4 bases, with 17 bases left in between. This CDR3 is 15 amino acids long. Germline CDR1 and CDR2: LNHDA and SQIVND (reference sequence). CDR3 loop: CASSPLGGRRETQYS. CDR3 nucleotides: TGTGCCAGTAGTCCATTAGGTGGGAGGAGAGAGACCCAGTACTCC.